Listed here are 20 T cell receptor beta chains from one sample, sequenced in a study of T-cell memory formation after mild COVID-19. A single record per CDR3 protein comes from TCRdb applying MiXCR to the 5' RACE reads. Here the sample spans 70,000 to 100,000 distinct CDR3 sequences, approximately 13% being singletons. The material sequenced was PBMCs or a T cell subset sorted from them (not recorded which). The receptors derive from an adult woman who had mild COVID-19 (a few samples of this study predate the infection). Cell type and time point are not known.

This clonotype has a handful of counts. The V and J genes are TRBV24-1 and TRBJ2-1; D is perhaps TRBD2 (6 bases). V was clipped by 5 bases and J by 8 bases, with 12 bases between them. Germline assignment: CDR1 KGHDR and CDR2 SFDVKD. The CDR3 consists of 13 residues. The CDR3, as DNA: TGTGCCACCAGTGTGGGGGGAATCGATGAGCAGTTCTTC. Translating it yields CATSVGGIDEQFF.

This clonotype was seen only a few times. V is TRBV27 and J is TRBJ2-7; D is possibly TRBD1 (6 bases). Trimming pared 3 bases from V and 2 bases from J, leaving 14 bases between. The germline gives CDR1 MNHEY, CDR2 SMNVEV (reference sequence). There are 15 residues in the CDR3. The CDR3 coding sequence is TGTGCCAGCAGTTTCCCCGGACAGCCAACCTACGAGCAGTACTTC. It codes for CASSFPGQPTYEQYF.

The sample holds many counts of this clonotype. V and J are TRBV12-3 or TRBV12-4 and TRBJ2-7; 10 bases line up with TRBD2. The CDR3 is 13 residues long. After removal of 6 bases from V and 5 bases from J, the junction contained 4 bases not matched to a gene. The CDR3, as DNA: TGTGCCAGCAGGGAAGGACTAGCGGACGAGCAGTACTTC. Its protein product is CASREGLADEQYF.

In its sample, this clonotype was seen a few times. CDR3 loop: CASRGGELFF. CDR3 coding DNA: TGTGCCAGCAGAGGTGGGGAGCTGTTTTTT. This chain links TRBV12-3 or TRBV12-4 with TRBJ2-2; D call uncertain. Between the trimmed V and J ends, which lost 6 bases and 8 bases, there was a span of 4 bases. The CDR3 spans 10 residues.

A few counts support this clonotype. This chain's CDR3 is CASSPGTASSGANVLTF. The DNA for the CDR3 is TGTGCCAGCAGCCCAGGGACGGCCTCTTCTGGGGCCAACGTCCTGACTTTC. This rearrangement joins TRBV7-2 to TRBJ2-6, with D perhaps assigned TRBD1 or TRBD2 (5 bases each). The CDR3 sequence is 17 residues long. CDR1 and CDR2 (germline): SGHTA, FQGNSA. Trimming removed 5 bases at V and 1 base at J, with 15 bases between.

The chain uses TRBV6-5 and TRBJ1-1, with D unclear. V was cut by 1 base and J by 3 bases, with 6 bases left in between. The CDR3 runs 13 residues. The germline gives CDR1 MNHEY, CDR2 SVGAGI. Written as DNA, the CDR3 is TGTGCCAGCAGTTACTTCAAGGACACTGAAGCTTTCTTT. It encodes CASSYFKDTEAFF.

This chain's CDR3 is CATSRDWEYEQYF. In DNA form, the CDR3 reads TGTGCCACCAGCAGAGATTGGGAGTACGAGCAGTACTTC. This chain uses TRBV15 with TRBJ2-7, with D maybe TRBD2 (5 bases). V was cut by 0 bases and J by 4 bases, with 7 bases left in between. The germline V gene has CDR1 LNHNV and CDR2 YYDKDF (reference sequence). The CDR3 contains 13 residues.

This clonotype was detected a few times. This chain links TRBV6-2 or TRBV6-3 with TRBJ2-3, with D unclear. Trimming left V 2 bases short and J 8 bases short, with 17 bases between. Germline CDR1 MNHEY, CDR2 SVGEGT. This CDR3 contains 15 residues. The CDR3 DNA reads as TGTGCCAGCAGTTACCAGGACCCCCCCTCTGGTACGCAGTATTTT. It specifies CASSYQDPPSGTQYF.

The chain has TRBV5-4 and TRBJ1-6; no clear D gene. Per the germline V gene, CDR1 is SGHNT and CDR2 is YYREEE (reference sequence). There are 17 residues in the CDR3. V lost 1 base to trimming and J lost 2 bases, with 13 bases between them. Written as DNA, the CDR3 is TGTGCCAGCAGCTTGACCGGGATTTCGACCTATAATTCACCCCTCCACTTT. Amino acids: CASSLTGISTYNSPLHF. Using reference TRBV5-4 and TRBJ1-6 for the parts outside the CDR3, the full variable domain is ETGVTQSPTHLIKTRGQQVTLRCSSQSGHNTVSWYQQALGQGPQFIFQYYREEENGRGNFPPRFSGLQFPNYSSELNVNALELDDSALYLCASSLTGISTYNSPLHFGNGTRLTVT.

The table lists this clonotype with a few counts. The chain combines TRBV19 with TRBJ2-1; 7 bases align to TRBD2. Per germline, CDR1 LNHDA and CDR2 SQIVND (reference sequence). The V segment lost 4 bases and the J segment 0 bases; nucleotides outside the gene matches: 6. The CDR3 consists of 16 residues. CDR3 sequence (DNA): TGTGCCAGTAGTACAGGCTGGACTAGCTCCTACAATGAGCAGTTCTTC. It encodes CASSTGWTSSYNEQFF.

This clonotype was seen only a few times. V gene TRBV28 combines with J gene TRBJ2-7; the D gene is possibly TRBD2 (6 bases). CDR1 is MDHEN, CDR2 SYDVKM, per germline. V lost 5 bases and J lost 2, with 16 bases in between. The CDR3 length is 15 residues. The CDR3 DNA reads TGTGCCAGCAGTGGGAGACTAGTTCAACCCTACGAGCAGTACTTC. Its protein is CASSGRLVQPYEQYF. The full variable domain, with the rest looked up from reference TRBV28 and TRBJ2-7, is DVKVTQSSRYLVKRTGEKVFLECVQDMDHENMFWYRQDPGLGLRLIYFSYDVKMKEKGDIPEGYSVSREKKERFSLILESASTNQTSMYLCASSGRLVQPYEQYFGPGTRLTVT.

This clonotype was recorded a few times. J is TRBJ2-1 and V is TRBV7-9, with D maybe TRBD2 (6 bases). The CDR3 totals 14 residues. V was clipped by 1 base and J by 7 bases, with 11 bases between them. The V gene's germline CDR1 is SEHNR and CDR2 FQNEAQ (reference sequence). The CDR3 DNA reads as TGTGCCAGCAGCTTAGGCGGGATAGGGAATGAGCAGTTCTTC. It encodes CASSLGGIGNEQFF.

This clonotype was counted at least ten times. V usage is TRBV7-3 and J usage is TRBJ2-1; 10 bases are shared with TRBD2. The CDR3 is made up of 16 amino acids. Per germline, CDR1 SGHTA and CDR2 FQGTGA. Unmatched junction bases numbered 6, after V lost 5 bases and J lost 2 bases. Here the CDR3 reads CASSGDGTSAYNEQFF. As DNA, the CDR3 is TGTGCCAGCAGCGGAGACGGGACTAGCGCCTACAATGAGCAGTTCTTC.

This chain connects TRBV29-1 to TRBJ2-7; TRBD1 matches 8 bases. The CDR3 runs to 14 residues. Germline V gene data show CDR1 as SQVTM and CDR2 as ANQGSEA. The ends lost 5 bases at V and 2 bases at J; junction bases unmatched: 8. Here the CDR3 DNA reads TGCAGCGTTTACCCCGGGACAGGACCCTACGAGCAGTACTTC. Residues: CSVYPGTGPYEQYF.

This clonotype was observed a handful of times. The chain carries TRBV7-8 and TRBJ2-3, with 12 bases fitting TRBD2. Germline V gene lookup returns CDR1 SGHVS and CDR2 FQNEAQ. The CDR3 is 16 amino acids. With V trimmed by 5 bases and J by 4 bases, 7 bases remained unmatched. The CDR3 reads CASSPLAGGEADTQYF. DNA for the CDR3: TGTGCCAGCAGCCCACTAGCGGGGGGAGAGGCAGATACGCAGTATTTT.

V and J are TRBV6-5 and TRBJ1-5; 9 bases align to TRBD1. Trimming cost V 3 bases and J 4 bases; bases outside gene matches: 19. This CDR3 is 20 amino acids long. From germline, CDR1 is MNHEY and CDR2 SVGAGI. CDR3 bases: TGTGCCAGCAGTTATCCGACAGGGGGGACAGTCGAGAGAATGAATCAGCCCCAGCATTTT. It yields the protein CASSYPTGGTVERMNQPQHF.

This clonotype was detected only a few times. The chain combines TRBV12-3 or TRBV12-4 with TRBJ1-1; possibly TRBD1 for D (5 bases). Trimming shortened V by 6 bases and J by 8 bases, and 10 bases separated the two germline ends. This CDR3 has 11 amino acids. The CDR3 loop is CASSGQNEAFF. CDR3 bases: TGTGCCAGCAGCGGACAAAACGAAGCTTTCTTT.

This clonotype was seen many times. The rearrangement uses TRBV29-1 and TRBJ2-2; either TRBD1 or TRBD2 may supply D (7 bases each). Germline assignment: CDR1 SQVTM and CDR2 ANQGSEA. The germline V and J ends were trimmed by 3 bases and 1 base, with 9 bases remaining between them. The CDR3 runs 14 residues. CDR3 DNA sequence: TGCAGCGTTGACAGGGGGGGGAACACCGGGGAGCTGTTTTTT. It specifies CSVDRGGNTGELFF.

The sample holds a few counts of this clonotype. The J gene is TRBJ2-7, the V gene TRBV6-1, with D hard to call. Germline V lookup: CDR1 MNHNS, CDR2 SASEGT. V shed 5 bases and J shed 3 bases, with 2 bases lying between them. The CDR3 has 10 amino acids. The CDR3 DNA reads as TGTGCCAGCAGTAACTACGAGCAGTACTTC. It encodes CASSNYEQYF.

This clonotype showed up many times. The V call is TRBV29-1, the J call TRBJ2-1; weak D call: TRBD2 (5 bases). The CDR3 has 11 amino acids. Trimming removed 3 bases from V and 10 bases from J, with 10 bases in between. Germline V gene lookup returns CDR1 SQVTM and CDR2 ANQGSEA. The CDR3 bases are TGCAGCGTTGAGTCGGGGATCGAGCAGTTCTTC. Its translation: CSVESGIEQFF.